These 30 T cell receptor beta chains were all obtained from the same sample, sequenced in a study of CD8 T cells in ankylosing spondylitis. Each CDR3 protein is one row after TCRdb ran MiXCR on the 5' RACE reads. The repertoire holds 30,000 to 45,000 distinct CDR3 sequences, approximately 11% seen once, with just over 20% in the top ten. Sequencing was done on a sample of synovial fluid, either unsorted or a sorted T cell fraction (not recorded which). The source of these receptors is a male donor with ankylosing spondylitis.

This clonotype was picked up many times. The rearrangement links TRBV7-2 to TRBJ2-7; D is ambiguous. Trimming left V 5 bases short and J 0 bases short, with 11 bases between. Germline V gene lookup returns CDR1 SGHTA and CDR2 FQGNSA. The CDR3 is 14 residues long. The CDR3 DNA sequence: TGTGCCAGCAGCACATGGATCTCCTCCTACGAGCAGTACTTC. This translates into CASSTWISSYEQYF. The whole variable domain, filled in from reference TRBV7-2 and TRBJ2-7, reads GAGVSQSPSNKVTEKGKDVELRCDPISGHTALYWYRQSLGQGLEFLIYFQGNSAPDKSGLPSDRFSAERTGGSVSTLTIQRTQQEDSAVYLCASSTWISSYEQYFGPGTRLTVT.

There are many counts of this clonotype. The chain combines TRBV3-1 with TRBJ2-1; D not resolved. Trimming left V 1 base short and J 0 bases short, with 10 bases between. CDR1 is LGHDT, CDR2 YNNKEL, per germline (reference sequence). The CDR3 is 16 residues long. CDR3 bases: TGTGCCAGCAGCCAAGGGACGTACATCTCCTACAATGAGCAGTTCTTC. Amino acid sequence: CASSQGTYISYNEQFF.

The gene calls are TRBV11-1 and TRBJ2-5; D is ambiguous. The V and J ends lost 5 bases and 1 base respectively, with 8 bases between them. The CDR3 runs to 13 residues. Germline CDR1 SGHAT, CDR2 FQDESV (reference sequence). CDR3 sequence (DNA): TGTGCCAGCAGCCCACGGAGCCAAGAGACCCAGTACTTC. Translated, it gives CASSPRSQETQYF.

The chain uses TRBV19 and TRBJ1-1; possible D gene TRBD1, 6 bases. Germline assignment: CDR1 LNHDA and CDR2 SQIVND (reference sequence). The CDR3 contains 11 residues. V was cut by 10 bases and J by 4 bases, with 10 bases left in between. The CDR3 spells CATTGFTEAFF. In DNA form, the CDR3 reads TGTGCCACCACAGGGTTCACTGAAGCTTTCTTT.

The chain joins TRBV6-2 or TRBV6-3 to TRBJ2-7; the D is unclear. The CDR3 has 15 amino acids. Germline V gene data show CDR1 as MNHEY and CDR2 as SVGEGT. V lost 0 bases and J 3 bases, leaving 12 bases between the germline ends. This CDR3 is CASSYSGRTNYEQYF. For the CDR3, the DNA is TGTGCCAGCAGTTACTCGGGCAGGACCAACTACGAGCAGTACTTC.

CDR3 in DNA: TGTGCCAGCAGCTACTCCTTTCCCTATGGCTACACCTTC. This translates into CASSYSFPYGYTF. The V and J genes are TRBV28 and TRBJ1-2; the D is unclear. V was clipped by 6 bases and J by 4 bases, with 12 bases between them. From germline, CDR1 is MDHEN and CDR2 SYDVKM. This CDR3 region has 13 residues.

This clonotype was seen a handful of times. CDR3 DNA sequence: TGTGCCAGCAGCCCCTCTGGCGGTACTAGCGGGGTCTCCTACGAGCAGTACTTC. Translated, it gives CASSPSGGTSGVSYEQYF. The chain employs TRBV11-2 and TRBJ2-7; the match to TRBD2 covers 10 bases. Germline V gene lookup returns CDR1 SGHAT and CDR2 FQNNGV. This CDR3 has 18 amino acids. V lost 5 bases to trimming and J lost 0 bases; unmatched junction nucleotides: 13.

The gene calls are TRBV27 and TRBJ2-3; D uncertain. The CDR3 is 15 amino acids. The germline V and J ends were trimmed by 3 bases and 6 bases, with 16 bases remaining between them. Germline V gene lookup returns CDR1 MNHEY and CDR2 SMNVEV (reference sequence). DNA for the CDR3: TGTGCCAGCAGTTTCGGTCCCGGAGATCTTGATACGCAGTATTTT. This codes for CASSFGPGDLDTQYF.

This clonotype was seen many times. CDR3 in DNA: TGCGCCAGCAGCTTGGATGCAGGGGTTGGGCAGCCCCAGCATTTT. As protein: CASSLDAGVGQPQHF. This chain links TRBV5-1 with TRBJ1-5, with a tentative D call TRBD1 (6 bases). CDR1 SGHRS and CDR2 YFSETQ come from the germline V gene. CDR3 length equals 15 residues. The V gene lost 0 bases and the J gene lost 7 bases, with 14 bases spanning the gap.

This clonotype was counted ten times or more. This chain uses TRBV13 with TRBJ1-2; D is uncertain. V was cut by 5 bases and J by 4 bases, with 11 bases left in between. Germline-derived CDR1 and CDR2 are PRHDT and FYEKMQ (reference sequence). This CDR3 region has 13 residues. The CDR3, as DNA: TGTGCCAGCAGCCTCCCCGAATCCTATGGCTACACCTTC. Amino acid sequence: CASSLPESYGYTF.

The rearrangement uses TRBV20-1 and TRBJ2-4; 7 bases align to TRBD1. The CDR3 has 14 amino acids. Germline V lookup: CDR1 DFQATT, CDR2 SNEGSKA (reference sequence). V lost 1 base and J lost 4; bases outside the gene matches: 4. The CDR3 reads CSARGGQEKNIQYF. The DNA for the CDR3 is TGCAGTGCTAGAGGAGGACAGGAAAAAAACATTCAGTACTTC.

V is TRBV7-7 and J is TRBJ2-3; 10 nucleotides agree with TRBD2. The CDR3 covers 16 residues. CDR1 and CDR2 (germline): SSHAT, FNYEAQ (reference sequence). The junction had 8 bases not matched to a gene; V was cut back by 3 bases and J by 5 bases. The CDR3 DNA follows: TGTGCCAGCAGCTTGGACAGCGGGGGGGCGGGAGATACGCAGTATTTT. This codes for CASSLDSGGAGDTQYF.

The chain links TRBV5-1 to TRBJ2-3; D unclear. The V end lost 4 bases, the J end lost 0 bases, and 12 bases lay between the germline ends. Germline V gene sequence: CDR1 SGHRS, CDR2 YFSETQ. The CDR3 contains 15 residues. This chain's CDR3 is CASSSTTASTDTQYF. CDR3 coding DNA: TGCGCCAGCAGCAGCACTACCGCTAGCACAGATACGCAGTATTTT.

The sample holds a few counts of this clonotype. The chain has TRBV3-1 and TRBJ2-1; 9 bases line up with TRBD1. Germline V gives CDR1 LGHDT, CDR2 YNNKEL (reference sequence). V shed 3 bases and J 9 bases; nucleotides not matched to a gene: 12. The CDR3 covers 16 residues. In nucleotides, the CDR3 is TGTGCCAGCAGCCACCCGACAGGGGGTCTCTCGGGTGAGCAGTTCTTC. This encodes CASSHPTGGLSGEQFF.

The CDR3 bases are TGTGCCAGCAGCTTAGTCGGGACCCCATACGAGCAGTACTTC. Translated: CASSLVGTPYEQYF. The chain links TRBV7-8 to TRBJ2-7; D tentatively fits TRBD1 or TRBD2 (5 bases each). Deletions cut 1 base from V and 4 bases from J, with 11 bases between. The length of the CDR3 is 14 residues. Per germline, CDR1 SGHVS and CDR2 FQNEAQ.

This clonotype was found a few times. The CDR3: CASSLSWQGWYNEQFF. CDR3 sequence (DNA): TGTGCCAGCAGTTTATCTTGGCAGGGATGGTACAATGAGCAGTTCTTC. The chain employs TRBV27 and TRBJ2-1, with D possibly being TRBD1 (5 bases). V lost 0 bases and J 4 bases, leaving 13 bases between the germline ends. This CDR3 comprises 16 residues. Germline loops: CDR1 MNHEY, CDR2 SMNVEV (reference sequence).

Details on this clonotype: No DNA is shown, since the ends of the CDR3 on it are uncertain; the CDR3 is the one TCRdb lists. V and J are TRBV13 and TRBJ2-2; the D call of TRBD2 is as the table states it, not checked on the DNA. The germline V gene has CDR1 PRHDT and CDR2 FYEKMQ (reference sequence). Counting both end residues, the CDR3 totals 16 amino acids. This CDR3 reads CASSARLAGTGELFFF.

This clonotype was seen more than once but under ten times. With a much larger clone just one base away, this may be a read error. The chain has TRBV7-8 and TRBJ1-1; D is possibly TRBD1 (6 bases). The CDR3 sequence is 13 residues long. Trimming stripped 1 base from V and 4 bases from J, with 7 bases between. Germline values: CDR1 SGHVS, CDR2 FQNEAQ. CDR3 loop: CASSLGGATEAFF. CDR3 in DNA: TGTGCCAGCAGCTTAGGGGGGGCCACTGAAGCTTTCTTT. The full variable domain, in which reference TRBV7-8 and TRBJ1-1 provide the parts outside the CDR3, is GAGVSQSPRYKVAKRGQDVALRCDPISGHVSLFWYQQALGQGPEFLTYFQNEAQLDKSGLPSDRFFAERPEGSVSTLKIQRTQQEDSAVYLCASSLGGATEAFFGQGTRLTVV.

This clonotype came up a few times. The chain has TRBV28 and TRBJ1-5, with 7 bases that match TRBD1. Germline CDR1 reads MDHEN; CDR2 reads SYDVKM. The CDR3 length is 14 residues. V shed 7 bases, J shed 4 bases, and the junction held 7 bases outside the gene matches. CDR3 sequence: CASTRQGVNQPQHF. The CDR3 coding sequence is TGTGCCAGCACTCGCCAGGGGGTGAATCAGCCCCAGCATTTT.

This clonotype came up a few times. The J gene is TRBJ1-2, the V gene TRBV3-1; D is unclear. V was clipped by 1 base and J by 3 bases, with 3 bases between them. The CDR3 length is 12 residues. In germline, CDR1 is LGHDT, CDR2 YNNKEL (reference sequence). The chain's CDR3 is CASSQADYGYTF. DNA for the CDR3: TGTGCCAGCAGCCAAGCGGACTATGGCTACACCTTC. Full variable domain (remainder filled in from reference TRBV3-1 and TRBJ1-2): DTAVSQTPKYLVTQMGNDKSIKCEQNLGHDTMYWYKQDSKKFLKIMFSYNNKELIINETVPNRFSPKSPDKAHLNLHINSLELGDSAVYFCASSQADYGYTFGSGTRLTVV.

This clonotype has a handful of counts. This chain links TRBV14 with TRBJ2-7; tentative D call: TRBD1 (5 bases). In germline, CDR1 is SGHDN, CDR2 FVKESK. This CDR3 comprises 14 residues. Trimming stripped 6 bases from V and 3 bases from J, with 15 bases between. CDR3 sequence reads: CASSSTDIFYEQYF. CDR3 nucleotide sequence: TGTGCCAGCAGTTCGACAGACATTTTCTACGAGCAGTACTTC.

Ten or more counts support this clonotype. V is TRBV19 and J is TRBJ1-1; D unclear. The CDR3 is 14 residues long. V gave up 4 bases and J gave up 3 bases, with 12 bases separating them. Germline assignment: CDR1 LNHDA and CDR2 SQIVND (reference sequence). Written as DNA, the CDR3 is TGTGCCAGTAGTACGTCCTTTTTCGACACTGAAGCTTTCTTT. It yields the protein CASSTSFFDTEAFF.

In this sample, this clonotype turned up many times. V is TRBV29-1 and J is TRBJ2-1; TRBD1 matches at 7 bases. This CDR3 contains 13 residues. Losses at the gene ends were 6 bases for V and 4 bases for J; bases not matched to a gene: 6. Germline lookup yields CDR1 SQVTM and CDR2 ANQGSEA. CDR3 amino acids: CSVDRETYNEQFF. The CDR3 region has the DNA TGCAGCGTCGACAGGGAAACTTACAATGAGCAGTTCTTC.

In the case of this clonotype: The limits of the CDR3 on the DNA are not certain, so only TCRdb's listed CDR3 is given. The chain couples TRBV5-5 to TRBJ2-2. In germline, CDR1 is SGHKS, CDR2 YYEKEE (reference sequence). The CDR3 has 16 residues if both end residues are counted. CDR3 protein: CASSLGRTNTGELFFF.

This clonotype was detected ten times or more. The chain joins TRBV7-8 to TRBJ2-7; the match to TRBD2 covers 9 bases. Looked up from germline, CDR1 is SGHVS and CDR2 is FQNEAQ. V lost 0 bases, J lost 2 bases, and 8 bases stayed unmatched. The CDR3 has 17 residues. For the CDR3, the DNA is TGTGCCAGCAGCTTAGCTGTGTCGACTAGCGGACCCTACGAGCAGTACTTC. Amino acids: CASSLAVSTSGPYEQYF. Full variable domain (missing parts from reference TRBV7-8 and TRBJ2-7): GAGVSQSPRYKVAKRGQDVALRCDPISGHVSLFWYQQALGQGPEFLTYFQNEAQLDKSGLPSDRFFAERPEGSVSTLKIQRTQQEDSAVYLCASSLAVSTSGPYEQYFGPGTRLTVT.

This clonotype was counted a few times. The chain recombines TRBV20-1 with TRBJ1-6; possible D gene TRBD1, 6 bases. This CDR3 contains 14 residues. In germline, CDR1 is DFQATT, CDR2 SNEGSKA (reference sequence). The ends were cut back, 2 bases at V and 9 bases at J, with 14 bases in the middle. The CDR3 DNA follows: TGCAGTGCTAGACCCGGGACATTGAGTTCACCCCTCCACTTT. The encoded protein is CSARPGTLSSPLHF.

V gene TRBV4-2 combines with J gene TRBJ2-3; tentatively, D is TRBD2 (6 bases). CDR3 length equals 16 residues. CDR1 and CDR2 (germline): LGHNA, YNFKEQ. The germline V and J ends were trimmed by 4 bases and 3 bases, with 17 bases remaining between them. CDR3 bases: TGTGCCAGCAGCCGGCACCGGGACTCCAGAACAGATACGCAGTATTTT. This gives the protein CASSRHRDSRTDTQYF.

This clonotype was detected ten times or more. The chain uses TRBV7-2 and TRBJ2-3; 15 bases align to TRBD2. This CDR3 comprises 17 residues. Germline CDR1 and CDR2: SGHTA and FQGNSA. V was pared by 5 bases and J by 1 base, with 4 bases of the junction left unmatched. CDR3 DNA sequence: TGTGCCAGCAGCGTCGGACTAGCGGGAGGGGGCACAGATACGCAGTATTTT. Its protein product is CASSVGLAGGGTDTQYF.

The V gene is TRBV27, the J gene TRBJ2-1, with 8 bases lining up with TRBD1. The V segment lost 5 bases and the J segment 8 bases; nucleotides outside the gene matches: 8. The V gene's germline CDR1 is MNHEY and CDR2 SMNVEV (reference sequence). The CDR3 has 14 residues. CDR3 protein: CASSPRTGRHEQFF. CDR3 nucleotide sequence: TGTGCCAGCAGTCCCCGGACAGGGCGGCATGAGCAGTTCTTC.

Many counts were recorded for this clonotype. The genes are TRBV19 and TRBJ2-3; no clear D. Trimming took 5 bases from V and 3 from J, leaving 9 bases between them. The CDR3 is 13 amino acids. From germline, CDR1 is LNHDA and CDR2 SQIVND (reference sequence). CDR3 in DNA: TGTGCCAGTAGTCCCCGATATACAGATACGCAGTATTTT. Translating it yields CASSPRYTDTQYF. Using reference TRBV19 and TRBJ2-3 for the parts outside the CDR3, the full variable domain is DGGITQSPKYLFRKEGQNVTLSCEQNLNHDAMYWYRQDPGQGLRLIYYSQIVNDFQKGDIAEGYSVSREKKESFPLTVTSAQKNPTAFYLCASSPRYTDTQYFGPGTRLTVL.